The 20 T cell receptor beta chains listed next were all sequenced from one sample in a study of blood T cell repertoires in COVID-19. Profiling relied on immunoSEQ multiplex PCR, and the TCRdb table lists in-frame clones only, not all of them. The repertoire includes under 110,000 clones, 75% to 85% of them detected once, and 6.2% sits in the top ten. The sequencing sample was made of peripheral blood. These receptors were collected from an elderly man with COVID-19, enrolled during active disease.

The genes are TRBV28 and TRBJ2-1; 8 bases are a match to TRBD2. Germline V gene lookup returns CDR1 MDHEN and CDR2 SYDVKM. The CDR3 has 14 amino acids. Trimming took 6 bases from V and 3 from J; bases not matched to a gene: 4. Written as DNA, the CDR3 is TGTGCCAGCAGCACCGCGGGGGGCTACAATGAGCAGTTCTTC. This encodes CASSTAGGYNEQFF. The full variable domain, with the rest looked up from reference TRBV28 and TRBJ2-1, is DVKVTQSSRYLVKRTGEKVFLECVQDMDHENMFWYRQDPGLGLRLIYFSYDVKMKEKGDIPEGYSVSREKKERFSLILESASTNQTSMYLCASSTAGGYNEQFFGPGTRLTVL.

V usage is TRBV5-1 and J usage is TRBJ2-4; no reliable D call. This CDR3 spans 14 amino acids. Trimming took off 4 bases at V and 3 bases at J, with 11 bases between the two ends. Germline assignment: CDR1 SGHRS and CDR2 YFSETQ. As DNA, the CDR3 is TGCGCCAGCAGCATGGCGCGAGGCAAAAACATTCAGTACTTC. Translating gives CASSMARGKNIQYF.

The rearrangement joins TRBV5-1 to TRBJ1-1; 8 bases agree with TRBD1. The CDR3 is 14 amino acids. Germline values: CDR1 SGHRS, CDR2 YFSETQ. V lost 3 bases, J lost 4 bases, and 5 bases stayed unmatched. Here the CDR3 reads CASSSGQEGTEAFF. DNA for the CDR3: TGCGCCAGCAGCTCGGGACAGGAAGGCACTGAAGCTTTCTTT.

This chain connects TRBV7-8 to TRBJ2-1; 9 bases line up with TRBD2. Germline values: CDR1 SGHVS, CDR2 FQNEAQ. The CDR3 sequence is 15 residues long. V lost 2 bases, J lost 5 bases, and 4 bases stayed unmatched. The CDR3 DNA is TGTGCCAGCAGCTTAAGGCCTAGCGGGAACAATGAGCAGTTCTTC. Translating gives CASSLRPSGNNEQFF.

This rearrangement joins TRBV20-1 to TRBJ2-7; TRBD2 aligns across 10 bases. J gave up 2 bases and V 3 bases, and 4 bases lay outside the gene matches. This CDR3 has 14 residues. The germline V gene has CDR1 DFQATT and CDR2 SNEGSKA (reference sequence). CDR3 sequence reads: CSASLGTSAYEQYF. CDR3 DNA sequence: TGCAGTGCTAGTTTGGGGACTAGCGCCTACGAGCAGTACTTC.

The chain couples TRBV30 to TRBJ1-2, with TRBD1 matching over 9 bases. J was trimmed by 8 bases and V by 0 bases; bases with no gene match: 4. The CDR3 totals 13 residues. Germline V lookup: CDR1 GTSNPN, CDR2 SVGIG (reference sequence). This CDR3 is CAWSVTGGVGYTF. The CDR3, as DNA: TGTGCCTGGAGTGTAACAGGGGGCGTGGGCTACACCTTC. Combining the CDR3 with reference TRBV30 and TRBJ1-2 gives the whole variable domain SQTIHQWPATLVQPVGSPLSLECTVEGTSNPNLYWYRQAAGRGLQLLFYSVGIGQISSEVPQNLSASRPQDRQFILSSKKLLLSDSGFYLCAWSVTGGVGYTFGSGTRLTVV.

This sequence joins TRBV3-1 (or the pseudogene TRBV3-2) and TRBJ2-1; D perhaps matches TRBD2 (5 bases). Germline CDR1 reads LGHDT; CDR2 reads YNNKEL (reference sequence). The CDR3 is 14 residues long. V gave up 7 bases and J gave up 0 bases, with 10 bases separating them. As DNA, the CDR3 is TGTGCCAGCAAGACGGGAAGCTCCTACAATGAGCAGTTCTTC. This gives the protein CASKTGSSYNEQFF.

The chain uses TRBV6-5 and TRBJ1-3, with D perhaps TRBD1 (6 bases). This CDR3 is 15 amino acids long. Trimming cost V 6 bases and J 4 bases, with 16 bases left between them. Looked up from germline, CDR1 is MNHEY and CDR2 is SVGAGI. The CDR3 DNA sequence: TGTGCCAGCAGACCCAAAGGGGGTGACGGAAACACCATATATTTT. Its protein product is CASRPKGGDGNTIYF.

This clone was seen only once. The chain carries TRBV12-3 or TRBV12-4 and TRBJ2-7, with 7 bases that match TRBD1. With 7 bases clipped from V and 7 bases from J, the junction kept 7 bases outside the gene matches. CDR3 length: 12 residues. CDR3 residues: CASTTGVGEQYF. The CDR3 nucleotides are TGTGCCAGCACCACAGGGGTGGGGGAGCAGTACTTC.

The chain employs TRBV6-5 and TRBJ2-2; no reliable D call. V dropped 0 bases and J dropped 6 bases, with 11 bases sitting between them. The V gene's germline CDR1 is MNHEY and CDR2 SVGAGI. The length of the CDR3 is 15 residues. The CDR3, as DNA: TGTGCCAGCAGTTACTCGAGTAGGAGCGCCGGGGAGCTGTTTTTT. This translates into CASSYSSRSAGELFF.

The chain uses TRBV28 and TRBJ1-2; tentatively, D is TRBD1 (6 bases). The germline V and J ends were trimmed by 2 bases and 4 bases, with 8 bases remaining between them. Germline assignment: CDR1 MDHEN and CDR2 SYDVKM. The CDR3 has 13 residues. CDR3 sequence reads: CASSLDRFYGYTF. The CDR3 DNA is TGTGCCAGCAGTTTAGACAGGTTCTATGGCTACACCTTC.

The chain recombines TRBV6-2 or TRBV6-3 with TRBJ1-1; no firm D call. Germline V lookup: CDR1 MNHEY, CDR2 SVGEGT. V lost 2 bases, J lost 3 bases, and 19 bases lay in between. This CDR3 comprises 17 residues. CDR3 loop: CASSYVFGEGWDTEAFF. The CDR3, as DNA: TGTGCCAGCAGTTACGTCTTCGGGGAGGGTTGGGACACTGAAGCTTTCTTT.

This chain links TRBV24-1 with TRBJ1-5; D possibly corresponds to TRBD1 (5 bases). The CDR3 is 14 residues long. Trimming stripped 3 bases from V and 4 bases from J, with 9 bases between. Germline V gene lookup returns CDR1 KGHDR and CDR2 SFDVKD. CDR3 amino acids: CATSDRQQNQPQHF. The CDR3, as DNA: TGTGCCACCAGTGATCGACAGCAGAATCAGCCCCAGCATTTT.

J is TRBJ2-7 and V is TRBV30; D is unclear. This CDR3 spans 11 amino acids. V was trimmed by 1 base and J by 5 bases, leaving 6 bases between them. CDR1 is GTSNPN, CDR2 SVGIG, per germline (reference sequence). CDR3 sequence (DNA): TGTGCCTGGAGTGGCCGGGACGAGCAGTACTTC. Translating it yields CAWSGRDEQYF.

The rearrangement links TRBV5-6 to TRBJ2-7, with TRBD1 identical over 10 bases. The germline gives CDR1 SGHDT, CDR2 YYEEEE. With 2 bases clipped from V and 3 bases from J, the junction kept 8 bases outside the gene matches. This CDR3 has 16 amino acids. CDR3 sequence (DNA): TGTGCCAGCAGCTTCTTGGACAGGGGGATACTCTACGAGCAGTACTTC. Translation gives CASSFLDRGILYEQYF.

This chain uses TRBV19 with TRBJ1-2; D unresolved. The CDR3 spans 14 residues. The V end was cut by 3 bases, the J end by 3 bases, with 11 bases between. Germline assignment: CDR1 LNHDA and CDR2 SQIVND (reference sequence). The CDR3 loop is CASSIEETDYGYTF. For the CDR3, the DNA is TGTGCCAGTAGTATTGAGGAGACCGACTATGGCTACACCTTC.

The gene calls are TRBV9 and TRBJ2-1, with TRBD2 matching 12 bases. Germline CDR1 SGDLS, CDR2 YYNGEE. The CDR3 has 16 amino acids. Trimming took 4 bases from V and 8 from J; bases not matched to a gene: 10. The CDR3 loop reads CASSPSGTSGFDEQFF. Here the CDR3 DNA reads TGTGCCAGCAGCCCCTCGGGGACTAGCGGGTTCGATGAGCAGTTCTTC.

The genes are TRBV11-2 and TRBJ1-2; 10 nucleotides agree with TRBD1. This CDR3 is built from 14 residues. Germline CDR1 and CDR2: SGHAT and FQNNGV. With 5 bases clipped from V and 2 bases from J, the junction kept 2 bases outside the gene matches. CDR3 sequence: CASSPGQGNYGYTF. The CDR3 bases are TGTGCCAGCAGCCCGGGACAGGGGAACTATGGCTACACCTTC.

This clone was seen only once. The chain couples TRBV11-3 to TRBJ1-2; maybe TRBD1 (5 bases). The CDR3 loop spans 12 amino acids. Trimming left V 6 bases short and J 2 bases short, with 7 bases between. The germline V gene encodes CDR1 SGHNT and CDR2 YENEEA. CDR3 protein: CASSQGNYGYTF. The CDR3 DNA sequence: TGTGCCAGCAGTCAGGGAAACTATGGCTACACCTTC. Full variable domain (missing parts from reference TRBV11-3 and TRBJ1-2): EAGVVQSPRYKIIEKKQPVAFWCNPISGHNTLYWYLQNLGQGPELLIRYENEEAVDDSQLPKDRFSAERLKGVDSTLKIQPAELGDSAVYLCASSQGNYGYTFGSGTRLTVV.

V is TRBV29-1 and J is TRBJ1-2, with a weak D call TRBD1 (6 bases). Trimming left V 0 bases short and J 4 bases short, with 15 bases between. Germline V lookup: CDR1 SQVTM, CDR2 ANQGSEA. The CDR3 totals 15 residues. DNA of the CDR3: TGCAGCGTTGAAGATCCAACAGGGCCCGGCTATGGCTACACCTTC. Amino acids: CSVEDPTGPGYGYTF.